The clone carrying this T cell receptor (beta chain) was seen ten or more times. TCRdb reprocessed the RT-PCR reads with MiXCR, giving one entry per CDR3 protein. The top ten clones hold about 29% of a sample with 180,000 or so distinct CDR3 sequences, approximately 12% of them seen once. This sample was included in a study of response to subunit inactivated influenza vaccine. This CDR3 comprises 16 residues. Germline-derived CDR1 and CDR2 are GTSNPN and SVGIG (reference sequence). V gave up 2 bases and J gave up 4 bases, with 19 bases separating them. The same sample was also studied in work on T cells expressing NK-cell markers. That work states: The authors generated TCR beta cDNA through 5'RACE template switching with UMIs.

This material consisted of CD8+ T cells sorted from PBMCs, taken 11 to 12 days after vaccination. This chain uses TRBV30 with TRBJ2-3; D gene ambiguous. The TCR sequence derives from a middle-aged man who received an inactivated influenza vaccine. This chain's CDR3 is CAWSLGYPGTADTQYF. CDR3 nucleotides: TGTGCCTGGAGTTTGGGATACCCCGGAACCGCAGATACGCAGTATTTT.